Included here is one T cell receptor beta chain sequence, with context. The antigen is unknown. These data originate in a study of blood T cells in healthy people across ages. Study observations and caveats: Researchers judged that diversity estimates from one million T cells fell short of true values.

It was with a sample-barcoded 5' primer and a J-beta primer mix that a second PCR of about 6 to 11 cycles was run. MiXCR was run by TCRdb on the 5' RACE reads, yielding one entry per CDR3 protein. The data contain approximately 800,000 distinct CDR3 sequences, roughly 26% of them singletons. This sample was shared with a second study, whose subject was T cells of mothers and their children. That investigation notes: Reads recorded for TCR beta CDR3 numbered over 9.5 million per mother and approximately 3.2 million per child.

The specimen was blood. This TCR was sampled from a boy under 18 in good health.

The CDR3 here is CASTNRPGELFF. As DNA, the CDR3 is TGTGCCAGCACCAATCGCCCCGGGGAGCTGTTTTTT. This rearrangement joins TRBV3-1 to TRBJ2-2; no firm D call. Germline CDR1 LGHDT, CDR2 YNNKEL (reference sequence). The CDR3 consists of 12 residues. V lost 7 bases and J lost 6, with 9 bases in between.